This TCR beta chain was retrieved from a study of beta chain features in type 1 diabetes. As for the study in general: Sorted cells numbering under 140,000,000 were examined across all samples.

This clone was seen only a few times. In germline, CDR1 is SGHTA, CDR2 FQGNSA. The V end was cut by 0 bases, the J end by 4 bases, with 9 bases between. The CDR3 totals 14 residues. All of the isolated RNA was reverse transcribed, so expressed TCRB transcripts were sequenced. Clones were sequenced by immunoSEQ multiplex PCR, and TCRdb holds only the in-frame ones, with some missing. The data hold over 300,000 clones, with 8% observed a single time. V is TRBV7-2 and J is TRBJ2-5; D possibly corresponds to TRBD1 (5 bases). The sequence was obtained from a woman in her late teens or twenties in good health. The source material was central memory CD4+ T cells from blood. This CDR3 is CASSLAGARETQYF. The CDR3 region has the DNA TGTGCCAGCAGCTTAGCTGGGGCGCGAGAGACCCAGTACTTC.